The 22 T cell receptor beta chains below were found in one sample sequenced in a study of blood T cell repertoires in COVID-19. Some clones are missing from TCRdb's copy, which holds only in-frame ones; the method was immunoSEQ multiplex PCR. Of approximately 300,000 clones listed, 85% to 95% are singletons. The sequencing input was PBMCs or T cells enriched from blood (not recorded which). Source of these receptors: a woman aged 30 to 39 who had been exposed to COVID-19.

V and J are TRBV9 and TRBJ1-6; possibly TRBD1 for D (6 bases). The CDR3 length is 15 residues. V shed 0 bases and J shed 9 bases, with 13 bases lying between them. Germline-derived CDR1 and CDR2 are SGDLS and YYNGEE. CDR3 in DNA: TGTGCCAGCAGCGTAGTGGGACAAGATAGTTCACCCCTCCACTTT. This sequence encodes CASSVVGQDSSPLHF.

This sequence joins TRBV29-1 and TRBJ2-7; maybe TRBD1 (6 bases). V lost 4 bases and J 4 bases, leaving 20 bases between the germline ends. Germline values: CDR1 SQVTM, CDR2 ANQGSEA. The CDR3 is 15 residues long. CDR3 in DNA: TGCAGCGTTGCCGGGACACCTAAAGCCGAATACGAGCAGTACTTC. It translates to CSVAGTPKAEYEQYF.

The chain combines TRBV7-9 with TRBJ1-2, with D tentatively TRBD1 (5 bases). The CDR3 has 14 residues. Trimming took off 1 base at V and 4 bases at J, with 10 bases between the two ends. The germline V gene has CDR1 SEHNR and CDR2 FQNEAQ (reference sequence). Written as DNA, the CDR3 is TGTGCCAGCAGCTTAGGGGGGGTAGCCTATGGCTACACCTTC. This sequence encodes CASSLGGVAYGYTF.

The genes are TRBV5-1 and TRBJ2-3, with 15 bases aligning to TRBD2. CDR1 is SGHRS and CDR2 is YFSETQ in the germline V gene. This CDR3 region has 18 residues. Losses at the gene ends were 0 bases for V and 0 bases for J; bases not matched to a gene: 2. CDR3 DNA sequence: TGCGCCAGCAGCTTGGGAGGGACTAGCGGGGGGAGCACAGATACGCAGTATTTT. Protein product: CASSLGGTSGGSTDTQYF.

The chain combines TRBV5-1 with TRBJ1-2; D ambiguous. This CDR3 region has 16 residues. In germline, CDR1 is SGHRS, CDR2 YFSETQ. Trimming removed 4 bases from V and 0 bases from J, with 16 bases in between. For the CDR3, the DNA is TGCGCCAGCAGCCCCGACCCTAGCGGAGCTAACTATGGCTACACCTTC. Protein: CASSPDPSGANYGYTF.

Regarding this clone: Other DNA sequences in the same sample also yield this CDR3. J is TRBJ2-3 and V is TRBV5-1; no definite D call. The CDR3 spans 12 residues. With 2 bases removed from V and 6 bases from J, the gap between germline ends came to 7 bases. Germline lookup yields CDR1 SGHRS and CDR2 YFSETQ. In nucleotides, the CDR3 is TGCGCCAGCAGCTTAAACGGGGATACGCAGTATTTT. It codes for CASSLNGDTQYF.

This clone was seen more than once but under ten times. The genes are TRBV12-5 and TRBJ2-1, with a possible D match to TRBD1 (5 bases). This CDR3 contains 17 residues. Looked up from germline, CDR1 is LGHNT and CDR2 is FRNRAP. Trimming removed 7 bases from V and 6 bases from J, with 25 bases in between. The CDR3 here is CASAPNLGRVFGNEQFF. Written as DNA, the CDR3 is TGTGCTAGTGCCCCCAACCTGGGCAGGGTATTCGGCAATGAGCAGTTCTTC.

The chain carries TRBV4-1 and TRBJ1-5; 9 nucleotides match TRBD1. CDR1 and CDR2 from the germline V gene are MGHRA and YSYEKL. CDR3 length: 13 amino acids. The J segment lost 8 bases and the V segment lost 4 bases, leaving 3 bases of the junction unmatched. The CDR3 reads CASSRDRDKPQHF. In DNA form, the CDR3 reads TGCGCCAGCAGCCGGGACAGGGATAAGCCCCAGCATTTT.

The chain is built from TRBV6-5 and TRBJ1-2, with a possible D match to TRBD1 (5 bases). The CDR3 consists of 15 residues. V dropped 0 bases and J dropped 6 bases, with 14 bases sitting between them. Per germline, CDR1 MNHEY and CDR2 SVGAGI. The CDR3, as DNA: TGTGCCAGCAGTTACTCGATGGGGCTGTTGGATGGCTACACCTTC. Translating gives CASSYSMGLLDGYTF.

The chain recombines TRBV5-4 with TRBJ2-7; perhaps TRBD1 as D (7 bases). This CDR3 region has 14 residues. Trimming took 2 bases from V and 5 from J, leaving 14 bases between them. In germline, CDR1 is SGHNT, CDR2 YYREEE (reference sequence). The CDR3 DNA reads TGTGCCAGCAGCTTTCGCGGGACAGTCGACGAGCAGTACTTC. It is translated as CASSFRGTVDEQYF.

The chain couples TRBV30 to TRBJ1-1; possible D gene TRBD1, 5 bases. V dropped 0 bases and J dropped 3 bases, with 8 bases sitting between them. Germline-derived CDR1 and CDR2 are GTSNPN and SVGIG (reference sequence). This CDR3 comprises 13 residues. The CDR3 protein is CAWSVGGYTEAFF. CDR3 nucleotides: TGTGCCTGGAGTGTTGGGGGGTACACTGAAGCTTTCTTT.

This chain uses TRBV6-5 with TRBJ1-2; 7 positions agree with TRBD1. The CDR3 covers 15 residues. V shed 4 bases and J 2 bases; nucleotides not matched to a gene: 7. In germline, CDR1 is MNHEY, CDR2 SVGAGI. The CDR3 here is CASSSLGGANYGYTF. DNA for the CDR3: TGTGCCAGCAGTTCTCTAGGGGGCGCAAACTATGGCTACACCTTC.

A single count supports this clone. The CDR3 DNA reads as TGCGCCAGCAGCTTGTCCGGGACAGGGGGCGGTGGAAACACCATATATTTT. Translated, it gives CASSLSGTGGGGNTIYF. This sequence joins TRBV5-1 and TRBJ1-3; TRBD1 matches 12 bases. V lost 1 base to trimming and J lost 3 bases; unmatched junction nucleotides: 5. This CDR3 comprises 17 residues. The germline gives CDR1 SGHRS, CDR2 YFSETQ.

J is TRBJ2-5 and V is TRBV5-5; D call uncertain. Trimming stripped 3 bases from V and 7 bases from J, with 7 bases between. This CDR3 has 11 residues. Per germline, CDR1 SGHKS and CDR2 YYEKEE (reference sequence). This CDR3 reads CASSSSVTQYF. The CDR3 DNA follows: TGTGCCAGCAGCTCGAGTGTGACCCAGTACTTC. Full variable domain (remainder filled in from reference TRBV5-5 and TRBJ2-5): DAGVTQSPTHLIKTRGQQVTLRCSPISGHKSVSWYQQVLGQGPQFIFQYYEKEERGRGNFPDRFSARQFPNYSSELNVNALLLGDSALYLCASSSSVTQYFGPGTRLLVL.

The chain joins TRBV18 to TRBJ2-5; tentative D call: TRBD2 (7 bases). Germline V gene lookup returns CDR1 KGHSH and CDR2 LQKENI. Between the trimmed V and J ends, which lost 3 bases and 4 bases, there was a span of 18 bases. The CDR3 has 16 amino acids. CDR3 bases: TGTGCCAGCTCACCCGCCTCGGGGGGCAATGGAGAGACCCAGTACTTC. It translates to CASSPASGGNGETQYF.

V gene TRBV3-1 (or the pseudogene TRBV3-2) combines with J gene TRBJ2-3, with a weak D call TRBD2 (6 bases). Deletions cut 1 base from V and 5 bases from J, with 13 bases between. The CDR3 consists of 15 residues. The germline V gene has CDR1 LGHDT and CDR2 YNNKEL (reference sequence). The DNA of the CDR3 is TGTGCCAGCAGCCAAGGGCCGGGAGAGTTAGATACGCAGTATTTT. Translated, it gives CASSQGPGELDTQYF.

The chain joins TRBV19 to TRBJ1-5, with 7 bases that match TRBD1. Germline assignment: CDR1 LNHDA and CDR2 SQIVND (reference sequence). This CDR3 region has 15 residues. J lost 4 bases, V lost 1 base, and 4 bases had no gene match. CDR3 DNA: TGTGCCAGTAGTATAGTGGACAGGTATAATCAGCCCCAGCATTTT. Translating gives CASSIVDRYNQPQHF.

The count of this clone is one. The chain employs TRBV2 and TRBJ1-3, with no clear D. The CDR3 is 12 amino acids. Germline values: CDR1 SNHLY, CDR2 FYNNEI. V was shortened by 6 bases and J by 0 bases, with 3 bases between the two germline ends. The CDR3 loop is CASRYSGNTIYF. CDR3 bases: TGTGCCAGCAGGTACTCTGGAAACACCATATATTTT. The full variable domain, with the rest looked up from reference TRBV2 and TRBJ1-3, is EPEVTQTPSHQVTQMGQEVILRCVPISNHLYFYWYRQILGQKVEFLVSFYNNEISEKSEIFDDQFSVERPDGSNFTLKIRSTKLEDSAMYFCASRYSGNTIYFGEGSWLTVV.

A few counts support this clone. The V and J genes are TRBV2 and TRBJ1-1; D not resolved. Germline V gene lookup returns CDR1 SNHLY and CDR2 FYNNEI. Trimming left V 11 bases short and J 3 bases short, with 16 bases between. The CDR3 length is 13 residues. The CDR3 loop reads CAGLEVEDTEAFF. The CDR3 coding sequence is TGTGCCGGACTCGAAGTCGAGGACACTGAAGCTTTCTTT.

The V and J genes are TRBV4-1 and TRBJ2-1, with 8 bases matching TRBD1. The ends lost 4 bases at V and 5 bases at J; junction bases unmatched: 4. The CDR3 is 14 amino acids. Germline lookup yields CDR1 MGHRA and CDR2 YSYEKL. The CDR3 region is CASSLYRGNNEQFF. The CDR3 DNA is TGCGCCAGCAGCCTTTACAGGGGGAACAATGAGCAGTTCTTC.

The genes are TRBV7-9 and TRBJ1-1; D possibly corresponds to TRBD1 (6 bases). Looked up from germline, CDR1 is SEHNR and CDR2 is FQNEAQ (reference sequence). The CDR3 spans 13 residues. Trimming removed 8 bases at V and 7 bases at J, with 17 bases between. CDR3 bases: TGTGCCAGCGGTGGGACACTCTGGGGTGAAGCTTTCTTT. Encoded protein: CASGGTLWGEAFF.

The chain joins TRBV3-1 (or the pseudogene TRBV3-2) to TRBJ1-3, with D unresolved. Germline V lookup: CDR1 LGHDT, CDR2 YNNKEL (reference sequence). V lost 1 base and J lost 2, with 6 bases in between. This CDR3 comprises 14 residues. CDR3 DNA sequence: TGTGCCAGCAGCCAAGGGGCACCTGGAAACACCATATATTTT. The encoded protein is CASSQGAPGNTIYF.